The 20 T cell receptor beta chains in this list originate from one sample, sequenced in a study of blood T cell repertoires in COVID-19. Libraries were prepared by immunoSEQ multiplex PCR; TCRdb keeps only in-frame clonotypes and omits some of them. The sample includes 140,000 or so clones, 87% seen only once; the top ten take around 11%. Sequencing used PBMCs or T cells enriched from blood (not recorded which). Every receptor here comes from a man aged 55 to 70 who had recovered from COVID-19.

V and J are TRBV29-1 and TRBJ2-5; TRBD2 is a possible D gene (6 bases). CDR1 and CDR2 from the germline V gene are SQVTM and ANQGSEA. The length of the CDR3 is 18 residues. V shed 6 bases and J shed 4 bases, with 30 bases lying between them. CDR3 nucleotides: TGCAGCGTCGAACCCTTAGCCCTGGGACTCCCAGGGAGAGAGACCCAGTACTTC. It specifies CSVEPLALGLPGRETQYF.

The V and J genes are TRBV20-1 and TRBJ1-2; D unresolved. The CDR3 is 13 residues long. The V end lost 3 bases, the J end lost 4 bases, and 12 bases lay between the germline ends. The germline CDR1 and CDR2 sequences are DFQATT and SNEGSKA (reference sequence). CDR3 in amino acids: CSASPGEGYGYTF. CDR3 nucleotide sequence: TGCAGTGCTAGTCCCGGGGAGGGCTATGGCTACACCTTC.

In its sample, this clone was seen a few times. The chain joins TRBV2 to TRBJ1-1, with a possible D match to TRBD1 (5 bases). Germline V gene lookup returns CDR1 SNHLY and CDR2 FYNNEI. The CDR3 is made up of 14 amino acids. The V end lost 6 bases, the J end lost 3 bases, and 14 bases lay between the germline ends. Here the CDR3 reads CASRIISGDTEAFF. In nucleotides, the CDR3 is TGTGCCAGCAGGATCATATCGGGGGACACTGAAGCTTTCTTT.

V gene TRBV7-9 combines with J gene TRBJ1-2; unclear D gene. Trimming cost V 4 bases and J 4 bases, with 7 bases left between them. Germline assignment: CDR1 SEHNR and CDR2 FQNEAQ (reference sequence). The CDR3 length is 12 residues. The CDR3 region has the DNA TGTGCCAGCAGCTCAGGTTCCTATGGCTACACCTTC. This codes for CASSSGSYGYTF.

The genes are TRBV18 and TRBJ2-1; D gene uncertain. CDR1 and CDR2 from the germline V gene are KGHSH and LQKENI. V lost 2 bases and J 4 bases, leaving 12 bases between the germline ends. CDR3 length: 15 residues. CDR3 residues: CASSPTVGPYNEQFF. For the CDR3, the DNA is TGTGCCAGCTCACCAACAGTTGGGCCTTACAATGAGCAGTTCTTC.

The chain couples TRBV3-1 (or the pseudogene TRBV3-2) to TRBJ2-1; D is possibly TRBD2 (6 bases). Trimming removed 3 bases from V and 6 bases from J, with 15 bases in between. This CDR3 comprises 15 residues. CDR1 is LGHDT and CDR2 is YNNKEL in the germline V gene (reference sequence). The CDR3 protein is CASSQAGKRGNEQFF. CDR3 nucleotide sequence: TGTGCCAGCAGCCAGGCGGGGAAAAGGGGCAATGAGCAGTTCTTC.

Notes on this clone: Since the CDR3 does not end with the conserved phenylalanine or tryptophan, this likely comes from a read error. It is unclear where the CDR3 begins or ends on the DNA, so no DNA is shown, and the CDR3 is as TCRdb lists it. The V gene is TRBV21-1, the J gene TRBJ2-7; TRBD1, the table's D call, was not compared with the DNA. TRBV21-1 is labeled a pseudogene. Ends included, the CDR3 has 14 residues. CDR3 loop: CASSKGIQESSTHP.

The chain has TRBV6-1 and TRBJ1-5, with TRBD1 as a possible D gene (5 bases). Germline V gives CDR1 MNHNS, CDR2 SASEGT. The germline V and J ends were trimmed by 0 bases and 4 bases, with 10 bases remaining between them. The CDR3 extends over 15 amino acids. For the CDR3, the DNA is TGTGCCAGCAGTGAAGCGTTGGGGGGGAATCAGCCCCAGCATTTT. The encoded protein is CASSEALGGNQPQHF.

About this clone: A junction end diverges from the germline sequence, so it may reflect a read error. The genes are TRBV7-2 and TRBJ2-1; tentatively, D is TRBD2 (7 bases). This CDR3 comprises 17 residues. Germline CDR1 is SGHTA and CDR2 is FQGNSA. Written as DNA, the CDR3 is TGTGCCAACAGCTTCGGAGGGAGGGGGAGCTCCTACAATGAGCAGTTCTTC. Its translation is CANSFGGRGSSYNEQFF.

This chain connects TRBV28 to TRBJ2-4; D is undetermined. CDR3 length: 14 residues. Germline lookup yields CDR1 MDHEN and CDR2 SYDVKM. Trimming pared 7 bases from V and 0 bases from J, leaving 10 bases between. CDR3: CASNPTRAKNIQYF. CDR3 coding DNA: TGTGCCAGCAATCCGACACGAGCCAAAAACATTCAGTACTTC.

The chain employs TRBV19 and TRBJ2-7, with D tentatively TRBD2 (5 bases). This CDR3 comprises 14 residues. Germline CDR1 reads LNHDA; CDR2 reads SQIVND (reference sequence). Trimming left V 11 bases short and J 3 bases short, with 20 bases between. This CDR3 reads CAFLLDFISYEQYF. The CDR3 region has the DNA TGTGCCTTTCTTCTGGACTTCATAAGCTACGAGCAGTACTTC.

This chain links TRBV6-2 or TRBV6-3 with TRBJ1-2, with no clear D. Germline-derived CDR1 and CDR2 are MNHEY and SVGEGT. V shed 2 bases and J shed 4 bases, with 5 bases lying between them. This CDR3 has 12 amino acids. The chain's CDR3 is CASSYGSYGYTF. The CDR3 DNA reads TGTGCCAGCAGTTACGGCAGCTATGGCTACACCTTC.

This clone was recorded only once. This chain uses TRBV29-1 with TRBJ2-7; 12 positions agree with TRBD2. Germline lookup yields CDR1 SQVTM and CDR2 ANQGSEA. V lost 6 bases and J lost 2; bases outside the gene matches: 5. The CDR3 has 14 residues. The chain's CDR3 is CSVRTSGATYEQYF. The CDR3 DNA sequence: TGCAGCGTACGGACTAGCGGGGCGACCTACGAGCAGTACTTC.

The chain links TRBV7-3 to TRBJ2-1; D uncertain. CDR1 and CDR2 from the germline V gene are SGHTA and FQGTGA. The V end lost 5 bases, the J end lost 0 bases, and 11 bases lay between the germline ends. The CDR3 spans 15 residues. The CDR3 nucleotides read TGTGCCAGCAGCCCTGACTCGAGCTCCTACAATGAGCAGTTCTTC. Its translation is CASSPDSSSYNEQFF.

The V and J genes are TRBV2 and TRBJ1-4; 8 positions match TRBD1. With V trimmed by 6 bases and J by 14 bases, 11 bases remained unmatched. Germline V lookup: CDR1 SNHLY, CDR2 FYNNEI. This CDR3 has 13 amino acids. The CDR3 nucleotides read TGTGCCAGCAGGGAAAGGACAGGGTTGATTCTGTTTTTT. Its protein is CASRERTGLILFF.

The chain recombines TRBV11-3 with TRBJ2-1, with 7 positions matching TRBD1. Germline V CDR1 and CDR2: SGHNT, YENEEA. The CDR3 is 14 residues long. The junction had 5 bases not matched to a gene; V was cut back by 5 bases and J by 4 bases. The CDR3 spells CASSVRDSYNEQFF. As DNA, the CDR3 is TGTGCCAGCAGCGTCCGGGACAGTTACAATGAGCAGTTCTTC.

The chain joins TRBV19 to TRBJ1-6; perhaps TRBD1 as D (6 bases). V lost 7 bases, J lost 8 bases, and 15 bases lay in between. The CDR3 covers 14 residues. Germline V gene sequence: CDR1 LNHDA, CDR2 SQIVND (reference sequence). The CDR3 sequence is CASTDADRYSPLHF. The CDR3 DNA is TGTGCCAGTACCGACGCGGACAGATATTCACCCCTCCACTTT.

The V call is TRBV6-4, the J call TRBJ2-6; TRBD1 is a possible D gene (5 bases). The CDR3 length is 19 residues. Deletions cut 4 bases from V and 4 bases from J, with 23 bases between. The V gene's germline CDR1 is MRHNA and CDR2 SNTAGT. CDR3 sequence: CASSGGRVKPVAGANVLTF. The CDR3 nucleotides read TGTGCCAGCAGTGGGGGCAGGGTCAAACCTGTGGCCGGGGCCAACGTCCTGACTTTC.

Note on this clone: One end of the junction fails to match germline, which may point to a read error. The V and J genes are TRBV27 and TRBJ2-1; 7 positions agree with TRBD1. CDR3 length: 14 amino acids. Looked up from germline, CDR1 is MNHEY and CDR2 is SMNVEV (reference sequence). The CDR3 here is CASSLLQGYSEQFF. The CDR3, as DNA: TGTGCCAGCAGTTTACTACAGGGGTACAGTGAGCAGTTCTTC.

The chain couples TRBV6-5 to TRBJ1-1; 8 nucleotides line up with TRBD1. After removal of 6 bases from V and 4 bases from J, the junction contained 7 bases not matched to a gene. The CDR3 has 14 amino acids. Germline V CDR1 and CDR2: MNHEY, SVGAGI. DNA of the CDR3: TGTGCCAGCAGCATGGACAGGGTAGCCACTGAAGCTTTCTTT. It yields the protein CASSMDRVATEAFF.